A single sample is the source of the 24 T cell receptor beta chains below, sequenced in a study of Ad26.COV2.S vaccination and SARS-CoV-2 variants. TCRdb's table, derived via immunoSEQ multiplex PCR, lists solely in-frame clones and lacks some. This sample yields some 300,000 clones, of which around four fifths are seen a single time; around 2% belongs to the top ten. Treatment given: 19 received Ad26.COV2.S at low or high dose, single or two shots; about 5 received placebo; per-sample allocation not given. All samples were drawn on day 63, counting from the first vaccine or placebo injection. Sequenced here: peripheral blood, sampled in a trial of Ad26.COV2.S vaccine versus placebo. The receptors were gathered from a person between 18 and 65 years old who received the Ad26.COV2.S COVID-19 vaccine or a placebo.

This chain connects TRBV2 to TRBJ1-3, with a tentative D call TRBD1 (5 bases). From germline, CDR1 is SNHLY and CDR2 FYNNEI. The length of the CDR3 is 15 residues. Trimming shortened V by 6 bases and J by 0 bases, and 12 bases separated the two germline ends. The CDR3 sequence: CASSISGASGNTIYF. CDR3 in DNA: TGTGCCAGCAGCATATCCGGGGCCTCTGGAAACACCATATATTTT.

The chain links TRBV29-1 to TRBJ1-2; the match to TRBD1 covers 7 bases. V trimming: 6 bases; J trimming: 8 bases; junction bases outside the gene matches: 9. This CDR3 contains 12 residues. The V gene's germline CDR1 is SQVTM and CDR2 ANQGSEA. Here the CDR3 reads CSVAGQALGYTF. The CDR3 DNA follows: TGCAGCGTCGCAGGACAGGCACTCGGCTACACCTTC.

V is TRBV6-1 and J is TRBJ2-3; 8 nucleotides align to TRBD2. Looked up from germline, CDR1 is MNHNS and CDR2 is SASEGT. The CDR3 runs to 14 residues. V shed 9 bases, J shed 3 bases, and the junction held 8 bases outside the gene matches. The CDR3 loop is CASNEAGVTDTQYF. CDR3 bases: TGTGCCAGTAATGAAGCGGGGGTGACAGATACGCAGTATTTT.

The chain has TRBV18 and TRBJ1-6; tentative D call: TRBD1 (6 bases). V was cut by 2 bases and J by 8 bases, with 10 bases left in between. The CDR3 runs 14 residues. Germline assignment: CDR1 KGHSH and CDR2 LQKENI. CDR3 sequence reads: CASSPREGDSPLHF. CDR3 coding DNA: TGTGCCAGCTCACCAAGGGAGGGGGATTCACCCCTCCACTTT.

V is TRBV6-6 and J is TRBJ2-3; D is unresolved. V was trimmed by 2 bases and J by 5 bases, leaving 17 bases between them. Looked up from germline, CDR1 is MNHNY and CDR2 is SVGAGI (reference sequence). This CDR3 comprises 16 residues. The DNA for the CDR3 is TGTGCCAGCAGTTACGCCCCTATGGAGCGTGGAGATACGCAGTATTTT. Its translation is CASSYAPMERGDTQYF.

CDR3: CASSLSGATHYGYTF. DNA for the CDR3: TGTGCCAGCAGCTTATCCGGTGCGACACATTATGGCTACACCTTC. V gene TRBV11-1 combines with J gene TRBJ1-2; D gene ambiguous. The germline V and J ends were trimmed by 2 bases and 5 bases, with 15 bases remaining between them. CDR3 size: 15 residues. In germline, CDR1 is SGHAT, CDR2 FQDESV (reference sequence).

The J gene is TRBJ1-2, the V gene TRBV15; 9 bases match TRBD1. The CDR3 sequence is 16 residues long. The junction had 12 bases not matched to a gene; V was cut back by 3 bases and J by 7 bases. CDR1 and CDR2 from the germline V gene are LNHNV and YYDKDF (reference sequence). CDR3 sequence reads: CATSRGDRVGNGGYTF. DNA for the CDR3: TGTGCCACCAGCAGGGGGGACAGGGTCGGTAACGGTGGCTACACCTTC. The full variable domain, in which reference TRBV15 and TRBJ1-2 provide the parts outside the CDR3, is DAMVIQNPRYQVTQFGKPVTLSCSQTLNHNVMYWYQQKSSQAPKLLFHYYDKDFNNEADTPDNFQSRRPNTSFCFLDIRSPGLGDTAMYLCATSRGDRVGNGGYTFGSGTRLTVV.

The chain employs TRBV20-1 and TRBJ1-1, with a weak D call TRBD1 (5 bases). Trimming took off 3 bases at V and 7 bases at J, with 18 bases between the two ends. The germline CDR1 and CDR2 sequences are DFQATT and SNEGSKA (reference sequence). The CDR3 is 14 residues long. In DNA, the CDR3 is TGCAGTGCTAGTACGCCCCGACAGAAGAGTGAAGCTTTCTTT. Its translation is CSASTPRQKSEAFF.

V is TRBV4-1 and J is TRBJ1-5; the match to TRBD1 covers 7 bases. The CDR3 is made up of 16 amino acids. Trimming removed 4 bases from V and 3 bases from J; junction bases left unmatched: 9. The germline V gene encodes CDR1 MGHRA and CDR2 YSYEKL. The CDR3 spells CASSRNYGTDNQPQHF. Written as DNA, the CDR3 is TGCGCCAGCAGCCGGAACTACGGGACAGACAATCAGCCCCAGCATTTT.

The chain recombines TRBV5-6 with TRBJ2-5; 8 bases agree with TRBD1. There are 15 residues in the CDR3. Germline loops: CDR1 SGHDT, CDR2 YYEEEE. V shed 2 bases, J shed 4 bases, and the junction held 7 bases outside the gene matches. CDR3 amino acids: CASSLDRGGAETQYF. The CDR3 DNA follows: TGTGCCAGCAGCTTAGACAGGGGAGGAGCAGAGACCCAGTACTTC. The full variable domain, in which reference TRBV5-6 and TRBJ2-5 provide the parts outside the CDR3, is DAGVTQSPTHLIKTRGQQVTLRCSPKSGHDTVSWYQQALGQGPQFIFQYYEEEERQRGNFPDRFSGHQFPNYSSELNVNALLLGDSALYLCASSLDRGGAETQYFGPGTRLLVL.

This clone was detected a few times. V gene TRBV2 combines with J gene TRBJ2-7; TRBD1 agrees at 9 bases. The ends lost 7 bases at V and 5 bases at J; junction bases unmatched: 15. Germline V gene lookup returns CDR1 SNHLY and CDR2 FYNNEI. CDR3 length equals 16 residues. The CDR3 DNA reads as TGTGCCAGCACTAGAGGGGGACAGGGCATTGGAGACGAGCAGTACTTC. Its translation is CASTRGGQGIGDEQYF.

This clone was detected once. CDR3 loop: CASSYGTGGNQETQYF. The CDR3 DNA is TGTGCCAGCAGCTACGGGACAGGGGGTAACCAAGAGACCCAGTACTTC. The chain recombines TRBV13 with TRBJ2-5; 11 nucleotides match TRBD1. This CDR3 has 16 residues. V dropped 4 bases and J dropped 0; count of bases not matched to a gene: 4. Per the germline V gene, CDR1 is PRHDT and CDR2 is FYEKMQ (reference sequence). Full variable domain (outside the CDR3, taken from reference TRBV13 and TRBJ2-5): AAGVIQSPRHLIKEKRETATLKCYPIPRHDTVYWYQQGPGQDPQFLISFYEKMQSDKGSIPDRFSAQQFSDYHSELNMSSLELGDSALYFCASSYGTGGNQETQYFGPGTRLLVL.

In its sample, this clone was seen a few times. This chain uses TRBV2 with TRBJ1-2; D ambiguous. V dropped 3 bases and J dropped 4 bases, with 15 bases sitting between them. Per germline, CDR1 SNHLY and CDR2 FYNNEI. The CDR3 runs to 15 residues. This chain's CDR3 is CASSELEQAGYGYTF. The DNA for the CDR3 is TGTGCCAGCAGTGAGTTAGAGCAGGCCGGCTATGGCTACACCTTC.

The rearrangement joins TRBV7-6 to TRBJ2-2; 9 bases map to TRBD2. The CDR3 consists of 15 residues. Trimming removed 5 bases from V and 5 bases from J; junction bases left unmatched: 6. CDR1 and CDR2 from the germline V gene are SGHVS and FNYEAQ. In DNA, the CDR3 is TGTGCCAGCAGCCCCGCGGGGGGGGGAACCGGGGAGCTGTTTTTT. This sequence encodes CASSPAGGGTGELFF.

This clone was recorded a few times. This chain joins TRBV11-1 and TRBJ2-2; TRBD1 matches at 9 bases. CDR3 length equals 14 residues. The V gene end was trimmed by 8 bases and the J gene end by 6 bases; junction bases not matched to a gene: 7. Germline V gene data show CDR1 as SGHAT and CDR2 as FQDESV (reference sequence). CDR3 protein: CASRRDRVPGELFF. CDR3 sequence (DNA): TGTGCCAGCCGCCGGGACAGGGTACCCGGGGAGCTGTTTTTT.

The chain couples TRBV19 to TRBJ2-1, with D maybe TRBD1 (6 bases). The germline CDR1 and CDR2 sequences are LNHDA and SQIVND (reference sequence). Trimming removed 6 bases at V and 9 bases at J, with 15 bases between. The CDR3 consists of 13 residues. CDR3 protein: CASSRQAGSEQFF. For the CDR3, the DNA is TGTGCCAGTAGCCGACAGGCTGGCAGTGAGCAGTTCTTC.

V and J are TRBV7-2 and TRBJ2-2; D is unclear. Trimming left V 2 bases short and J 2 bases short, with 15 bases between. Germline-derived CDR1 and CDR2 are SGHTA and FQGNSA. This CDR3 contains 17 residues. The CDR3 here is CASSLNAGFGNTGELFF. CDR3 bases: TGTGCCAGCAGCTTAAATGCCGGCTTTGGTAACACCGGGGAGCTGTTTTTT.

V usage is TRBV10-3 and J usage is TRBJ1-1; maybe TRBD1 (5 bases). V was shortened by 4 bases and J by 0 bases, with 9 bases between the two germline ends. CDR3 size: 14 residues. CDR1 ENHRY and CDR2 SYGVKD come from the germline V gene. The CDR3 spells CAISGRDLNTEAFF. The CDR3, as DNA: TGTGCCATCAGTGGGAGGGACTTGAACACTGAAGCTTTCTTT.

In this sample, this clone turned up a few times. This sequence joins TRBV5-1 and TRBJ2-5; D is perhaps TRBD2 (6 bases). The V end lost 0 bases, the J end lost 1 base, and 10 bases lay between the germline ends. The CDR3 is 15 residues long. Germline-derived CDR1 and CDR2 are SGHRS and YFSETQ. The DNA of the CDR3 is TGCGCCAGCAGCTTGGCGGGGAGGCTCCAAGAGACCCAGTACTTC. Amino acids: CASSLAGRLQETQYF.

The CDR3 region has the DNA TGTGCCAGCAGCCAAGGCCGAGGGCAGGGCGATTCACCCCTCCACTTT. Amino acid sequence: CASSQGRGQGDSPLHF. The J gene is TRBJ1-6, the V gene TRBV3-1 (or the pseudogene TRBV3-2); tentative D call: TRBD1 (5 bases). Germline values: CDR1 LGHDT, CDR2 YNNKEL (reference sequence). V gave up 1 base and J gave up 8 bases, with 15 bases separating them. The CDR3 runs to 16 residues.

The V gene is TRBV19, the J gene TRBJ1-5; 10 bases are a match to TRBD1. There are 17 residues in the CDR3. Per the germline V gene, CDR1 is LNHDA and CDR2 is SQIVND (reference sequence). V was pared by 3 bases and J by 0 bases, with 5 bases of the junction left unmatched. CDR3 in amino acids: CASSIPGTGDSNQPQHF. In DNA, the CDR3 is TGTGCCAGTAGTATCCCCGGGACAGGGGATAGCAATCAGCCCCAGCATTTT.

This clone was seen only a few times. The J gene is TRBJ1-1, the V gene TRBV7-6; D is unclear. This CDR3 contains 13 residues. The V and J ends lost 5 bases and 4 bases respectively, with 11 bases between them. CDR1 is SGHVS, CDR2 FNYEAQ, per germline. CDR3 nucleotide sequence: TGTGCCAGCAGCCCCAGGACGGGCACTGAAGCTTTCTTT. This codes for CASSPRTGTEAFF.

V gene TRBV7-2 combines with J gene TRBJ1-1; no definite D call. V dropped 6 bases and J dropped 1 base, with 9 bases sitting between them. The CDR3 sequence is 13 residues long. Germline assignment: CDR1 SGHTA and CDR2 FQGNSA. The CDR3 loop is CASRNDGNTEAFF. For the CDR3, the DNA is TGTGCCAGCAGGAACGACGGGAACACTGAAGCTTTCTTT.

The J gene is TRBJ2-7, the V gene TRBV5-4; perhaps TRBD1 as D (6 bases). Trimming pared 0 bases from V and 3 bases from J, leaving 7 bases between. In germline, CDR1 is SGHNT, CDR2 YYREEE (reference sequence). The CDR3 has 13 residues. The DNA for the CDR3 is TGTGCCAGCAGCTTGGCAGGGGTCTACGAGCAGTACTTC. It codes for CASSLAGVYEQYF. The whole variable domain, remainder taken from reference TRBV5-4 and TRBJ2-7, is ETGVTQSPTHLIKTRGQQVTLRCSSQSGHNTVSWYQQALGQGPQFIFQYYREEENGRGNFPPRFSGLQFPNYSSELNVNALELDDSALYLCASSLAGVYEQYFGPGTRLTVT.